One sample yielded the 14 T cell receptor beta chains listed below, sequenced in a study. TCRdb independently ran MiXCR on the 5' RACE reads; one entry per CDR3 protein. The data show some 60,000 distinct CDR3 sequences, around 30% seen once. The material sequenced was tumor-infiltrating naive CD4+ T cells sorted from the breast tumor. Described subset: naive CD4+ T cells, CD4+CD45RA+CD25-. These receptors were obtained from a female donor with breast cancer.

As for this clonotype: Relative to the germline gene, one junction end is altered; a read error may explain this. V is TRBV5-1 and J is TRBJ2-3, with 16 nucleotides matching TRBD2. CDR1 and CDR2 from the germline V gene are SGHRS and YFSETQ. The CDR3 loop spans 19 amino acids. This CDR3 reads CAGSRGLAGGSRNTDTQYF. The CDR3 coding sequence is TGCGCCGGCAGCAGGGGACTAGCGGGGGGGTCCCGGAACACAGATACGCAGTATTTT.

This clonotype was counted between two and nine times. One junction end disagrees with the germline gene, perhaps due to a read error. The chain carries TRBV3-1 and TRBJ1-6; possible D gene TRBD1, 5 bases. Germline V gives CDR1 LGHDT, CDR2 YNNKEL (reference sequence). This CDR3 region has 15 residues. The CDR3 region is CASSQGVPSYSPLHF. CDR3 DNA: TGTGCCAGCAGTCAAGGGGTTCCTAGCTATTCACCCCTCCACTTT.

The chain links TRBV12-3 or TRBV12-4 to TRBJ1-4; TRBD1 aligns across 10 bases. The V gene end was trimmed by 7 bases and the J gene end by 0 bases; junction bases not matched to a gene: 8. The length of the CDR3 is 17 residues. The DNA for the CDR3 is TGTGCCAGCACTTCGGGACAGGGGACCTCAACTAATGAAAAACTGTTTTTT. It translates to CASTSGQGTSTNEKLFF.

This chain uses TRBV19 with TRBJ2-3, with 9 bases fitting TRBD1. Losses at the gene ends were 10 bases for V and 2 bases for J; bases not matched to a gene: 10. Germline loops: CDR1 LNHDA, CDR2 SQIVND (reference sequence). The CDR3 covers 15 residues. The CDR3 here is CATSLTGGFTDTQYF. DNA of the CDR3: TGTGCCACTTCCCTTACAGGGGGCTTCACAGATACGCAGTATTTT.

This clonotype was observed a single time. The V gene is TRBV5-1, the J gene TRBJ2-3; 9 bases agree with TRBD2. The length of the CDR3 is 15 residues. The V gene's germline CDR1 is SGHRS and CDR2 YFSETQ. In nucleotides, the CDR3 is TGCACCATCAGCTTGAGCGGGAGGACTACAGATACGCAGTATTTT. It codes for CTISLSGRTTDTQYF.

This CDR3 is CATADSGGNQPQHF. The CDR3 DNA reads TGTGCCACCGCGGACAGCGGGGGCAATCAGCCCCAGCATTTT. The rearrangement uses TRBV6-6 and TRBJ1-5; TRBD1 is a possible D gene (6 bases). Germline V gene sequence: CDR1 MNHNY, CDR2 SVGAGI (reference sequence). Trimming pared 10 bases from V and 2 bases from J, leaving 15 bases between. This CDR3 has 14 residues.

This chain uses TRBV20-1 with TRBJ2-5; D could derive from TRBD1 or TRBD2 (5 bases each). V shed 6 bases and J shed 4 bases, with 12 bases lying between them. CDR1 is DFQATT and CDR2 is SNEGSKA in the germline V gene (reference sequence). The CDR3 runs 12 residues. The CDR3 DNA reads as TGCAGTGCCCGGGACCATGGAGAGACCCAGTACTTC. This gives the protein CSARDHGETQYF.

In the case of this clonotype: At one of its ends the junction is not consistent with the germline gene, which may arise from a read error. The chain employs TRBV13 and TRBJ1-2; TRBD1 matches at 8 bases. This CDR3 has 14 amino acids. The germline V gene has CDR1 PRHDT and CDR2 FYEKMQ (reference sequence). This CDR3 reads CAGSSLTGTGGYTF. The CDR3 DNA follows: TGTGCCGGCAGCTCTTTGACAGGGACAGGAGGCTACACCTTC.

A remark on this clonotype: Given a much more abundant clone one base away, this may be a read error. Since the CDR3 does not end with the conserved phenylalanine or tryptophan, this likely comes from a read error. The chain links TRBV5-1 to TRBJ2-7, with 7 bases that match TRBD1. CDR1 is SGHRS and CDR2 is YFSETQ in the germline V gene. CDR3 length: 13 amino acids. With 0 bases clipped from V and 6 bases from J, the junction kept 3 bases outside the gene matches. The CDR3 sequence: CASSLEGGGEQYI. DNA for the CDR3: TGCGCCAGCAGCTTGGAAGGGGGCGGCGAGCAGTACATC.

In its sample, this clonotype was seen a few times. CDR3 sequence: CASSKTGGTGELFF. As DNA, the CDR3 is TGCGCCAGCAGTAAGACAGGGGGCACCGGGGAGCTGTTTTTT. The chain is built from TRBV10-1 and TRBJ2-2, with 9 bases lining up with TRBD1. The CDR3 sequence is 14 residues long. Germline CDR1 and CDR2: WNHNN and SYGVQD (reference sequence). V was clipped by 5 bases and J by 4 bases; unmatched bases: 2.

V is TRBV28 and J is TRBJ2-7, with D possibly called TRBD1 or TRBD2 (6 bases each). The CDR3 is made up of 12 amino acids. CDR1 is MDHEN and CDR2 is SYDVKM in the germline V gene. V was cut by 7 bases and J by 6 bases, with 13 bases left in between. The chain's CDR3 is CASIGGRGEQYF. Here the CDR3 DNA reads TGTGCCAGCATCGGGGGCCGGGGCGAGCAGTACTTC.

The V and J genes are TRBV7-3 and TRBJ2-6, with D unresolved. CDR3 length: 15 residues. The V end lost 5 bases, the J end lost 2 bases, and 10 bases lay between the germline ends. Germline lookup yields CDR1 SGHTA and CDR2 FQGTGA. CDR3 residues: CASSLHPAGANVLTF. The CDR3 DNA reads as TGTGCCAGCAGCCTCCACCCGGCTGGGGCCAACGTCCTGACTTTC.

Concerning this clonotype: Its ends do not fully match the called genes, so a read error is possible. The chain links TRBV7-3 to TRBJ2-6, with D hard to call. CDR1 SGHTA and CDR2 FQGTGA come from the germline V gene. This CDR3 is built from 14 residues. The CDR3 protein is CTSRITSGANVLTF. The CDR3, as DNA: TGTACCAGCAGGATCACGTCTGGGGCCAACGTCCTGACTTTC.

The chain joins TRBV4-2 to TRBJ2-1; 7 nucleotides align to TRBD1. V lost 2 bases and J lost 6; bases outside the gene matches: 4. The CDR3 length is 14 residues. The germline V gene has CDR1 LGHNA and CDR2 YNFKEQ. The CDR3 is CASSQPDRANEQFF. CDR3 nucleotide sequence: TGTGCCAGCAGCCAACCCGACAGGGCCAATGAGCAGTTCTTC.